This passage covers 23 T cell receptor beta chains from one sample sequenced in a study of quantifying T cell responses using KT2 cells. Across the whole study: Reverse transcription used primers in the TCR alpha and beta constant regions.

Each cDNA got a UMI-containing oligo ligated at its 3' end. First-round PCR used 3 to 4 cycles and beta primers RC1.1 and RC1.2 covering TRBC1 and TRBC2. TCRdb independently ran MiXCR on the UMI-ligation and nested PCR reads; one entry per CDR3 protein. The sample yields about 33,000 distinct CDR3 sequences, 9% to 12% seen once. The sequenced sample consisted of PBMCs spiked with cells of the T cell clone KT2. The receptors here all came from a human donor.

There are many counts of this clonotype. The chain uses TRBV5-1 and TRBJ2-7; D is uncertain. The V gene lost 0 bases and the J gene lost 2 bases, with 6 bases spanning the gap. The CDR3 has 13 residues. Germline V gene lookup returns CDR1 SGHRS and CDR2 YFSETQ. CDR3 amino acids: CASSLEATYEQYF. CDR3 DNA: TGCGCCAGCAGCTTGGAGGCTACCTACGAGCAGTACTTC.

This clonotype was recorded a few times. The CDR3 DNA follows: TGTGCCAGCAGCTTAGGAGGCGGGGCAGAGACCCAGTACTTC. Its translation: CASSLGGGAETQYF. The genes are TRBV7-9 and TRBJ2-5, with D maybe TRBD2 (6 bases). The CDR3 totals 14 residues. Trimming removed 1 base at V and 4 bases at J, with 10 bases between. Germline V gene data show CDR1 as SEHNR and CDR2 as FQNEAQ (reference sequence). Looking up the rest from reference TRBV7-9 and TRBJ2-5 gives the full variable domain: DTGVSQNPRHKITKRGQNVTFRCDPISEHNRLYWYRQTLGQGPEFLTYFQNEAQLEKSRLLSDRFSAERPKGSFSTLEIQRTEQGDSAMYLCASSLGGGAETQYFGPGTRLLVL.

The gene calls are TRBV28 and TRBJ1-5; D ambiguous. The germline V gene has CDR1 MDHEN and CDR2 SYDVKM. V lost 6 bases and J lost 4, with 13 bases in between. This CDR3 region has 14 residues. The CDR3 loop is CASRRPETNQPQHF. CDR3 sequence (DNA): TGTGCCAGCAGGCGACCAGAAACGAATCAGCCCCAGCATTTT.

This clonotype was recorded a few times. This rearrangement joins TRBV3-1 to TRBJ1-1; the D is unclear. The CDR3 covers 11 residues. Germline CDR1 LGHDT, CDR2 YNNKEL (reference sequence). V was pared by 3 bases and J by 8 bases, with 7 bases between. The CDR3 nucleotides are TGTGCCAGCAGCCAGTTGGCAGAAGCTTTCTTT. Translating gives CASSQLAEAFF.

V usage is TRBV29-1 and J usage is TRBJ1-6; TRBD1 agrees at 8 bases. This CDR3 spans 12 amino acids. Per germline, CDR1 SQVTM and CDR2 ANQGSEA. With V trimmed by 6 bases and J by 9 bases, 4 bases remained unmatched. This chain's CDR3 is CSVADRGSPLHF. The CDR3 DNA follows: TGCAGCGTGGCCGACAGGGGTTCACCCCTCCACTTT.

The rearrangement joins TRBV6-2 or TRBV6-3 to TRBJ2-5; TRBD2 is a possible D gene (6 bases). CDR1 and CDR2 (germline): MNHEY, SVGEGT. V was shortened by 2 bases and J by 4 bases, with 11 bases between the two germline ends. The CDR3 length is 14 residues. The CDR3 protein is CASSYAGNRETQYF. CDR3 DNA: TGTGCCAGCAGTTACGCGGGGAATCGAGAGACCCAGTACTTC.

The chain has TRBV9 and TRBJ2-7; TRBD2 matches 9 bases. Trimming cost V 0 bases and J 3 bases; bases outside gene matches: 1. Germline CDR1 and CDR2: SGDLS and YYNGEE. The CDR3 has 14 residues. The CDR3 DNA sequence: TGTGCCAGCAGCGTAGCAGCGGGAGGCTACGAGCAGTACTTC. It specifies CASSVAAGGYEQYF.

This clonotype was seen repeatedly, ten times or more. The rearrangement uses TRBV20-1 and TRBJ2-1; either TRBD1 or TRBD2 may supply D (5 bases each). This CDR3 comprises 15 residues. Germline V gene sequence: CDR1 DFQATT, CDR2 SNEGSKA (reference sequence). V lost 6 bases and J 5 bases, leaving 20 bases between the germline ends. CDR3 sequence reads: CSAQSHGGFNNEQFF. CDR3 nucleotide sequence: TGCAGTGCCCAATCCCATGGGGGATTCAACAATGAGCAGTTCTTC.

The table lists this clonotype with many counts. The V gene is TRBV7-2, the J gene TRBJ2-1, with D unresolved. With 0 bases removed from V and 10 bases from J, the gap between germline ends came to 16 bases. The germline CDR1 and CDR2 sequences are SGHTA and FQGNSA. This CDR3 spans 15 amino acids. The CDR3 loop reads CASSLARTLLGEQFF. For the CDR3, the DNA is TGTGCCAGCAGCTTAGCCAGAACGCTCCTAGGCGAGCAGTTCTTC.

This rearrangement joins TRBV6-1 to TRBJ1-5; tentative D call: TRBD1 (6 bases). This CDR3 has 14 residues. Germline values: CDR1 MNHNS, CDR2 SASEGT. With 5 bases removed from V and 3 bases from J, the gap between germline ends came to 11 bases. The CDR3 nucleotides are TGTGCCAGCAGTAGAGGGGGGCTCAATCAGCCCCAGCATTTT. It translates to CASSRGGLNQPQHF.

This clonotype has a count of ten or more. J is TRBJ1-2 and V is TRBV27; tentative D call: TRBD1 (6 bases). CDR3 length: 15 amino acids. Germline V gives CDR1 MNHEY, CDR2 SMNVEV (reference sequence). Deletions cut 0 bases from V and 7 bases from J, with 15 bases between. DNA of the CDR3: TGTGCCAGCAGTTTATCTCCTACAGGGATAAGTGGCTACACCTTC. It encodes CASSLSPTGISGYTF.

Only a few counts were recorded for this clonotype. This chain links TRBV4-2 with TRBJ2-1; D is undetermined. The CDR3 has 12 amino acids. The germline V and J ends were trimmed by 0 bases and 8 bases, with 5 bases remaining between them. Germline CDR1 reads LGHNA; CDR2 reads YNFKEQ. CDR3 region: CASSQDPDEQFF. The CDR3 region has the DNA TGTGCCAGCAGCCAAGATCCCGATGAGCAGTTCTTC.

This clonotype was detected ten times or more. This rearrangement joins TRBV20-1 to TRBJ1-2, with D maybe TRBD1 (5 bases). The CDR3 covers 14 residues. Trimming stripped 1 base from V and 4 bases from J, with 13 bases between. Looked up from germline, CDR1 is DFQATT and CDR2 is SNEGSKA (reference sequence). CDR3 sequence reads: CSARAPGDPYGYTF. For the CDR3, the DNA is TGCAGTGCTAGAGCCCCGGGGGACCCCTATGGCTACACCTTC.

This clonotype was seen at least ten times. This rearrangement joins TRBV15 to TRBJ2-3, with 9 positions matching TRBD1. The trim removed 1 base at V and 8 bases at J, leaving 7 bases unmatched. CDR1 LNHNV and CDR2 YYDKDF come from the germline V gene (reference sequence). This CDR3 region has 15 residues. CDR3 protein: CATSRAQGAQATQYF. The CDR3 DNA is TGTGCCACCAGCAGAGCACAGGGGGCACAAGCTACGCAGTATTTT.

The sample holds many counts of this clonotype. The CDR3 is CASSLDGSNQPQHF. CDR3 in DNA: TGTGCCAGCAGTTTGGACGGTAGCAATCAGCCCCAGCATTTT. The rearrangement links TRBV6-5 to TRBJ1-5, with D uncertain. The length of the CDR3 is 14 residues. With 4 bases removed from V and 0 bases from J, the gap between germline ends came to 7 bases. Germline lookup yields CDR1 MNHEY and CDR2 SVGAGI.

This clonotype turned up a few times. CDR3 in amino acids: CAWSSGNYGNTIYF. CDR3 nucleotides: TGTGCCTGGAGTTCAGGGAATTATGGAAACACCATATATTTT. V and J are TRBV30 and TRBJ1-3, with a possible D match to TRBD1 (5 bases). The germline V gene encodes CDR1 GTSNPN and CDR2 SVGIG (reference sequence). The CDR3 loop spans 14 amino acids. V lost 2 bases, J lost 3 bases, and 11 bases lay in between.

V gene TRBV12-3 or TRBV12-4 combines with J gene TRBJ1-2; 7 bases are a match to TRBD1. This CDR3 is 16 amino acids long. The V gene end was trimmed by 6 bases and the J gene end by 8 bases; junction bases not matched to a gene: 18. The CDR3 spells CASRPRGQSAGRGYTF. As DNA, the CDR3 is TGTGCCAGCAGACCTCGGGGACAGTCCGCGGGAAGAGGCTACACCTTC.

This clonotype was seen many times. The chain is built from TRBV11-3 and TRBJ1-1; D remains ambiguous. The CDR3 totals 14 residues. Germline V gives CDR1 SGHNT, CDR2 YENEEA. Trimming stripped 4 bases from V and 5 bases from J, with 14 bases between. As DNA, the CDR3 is TGTGCCAGCAGCTCCAGACCCAGCGGTACTGAAGCTTTCTTT. As protein: CASSSRPSGTEAFF.

The chain is built from TRBV6-4 and TRBJ2-2; TRBD1 agrees at 9 bases. Looked up from germline, CDR1 is MRHNA and CDR2 is SNTAGT. The CDR3 consists of 16 residues. V shed 5 bases and J 5 bases; nucleotides not matched to a gene: 9. CDR3 in amino acids: CASSPPGQGRTGELFF. For the CDR3, the DNA is TGTGCCAGCAGTCCCCCGGGACAGGGTAGGACCGGGGAGCTGTTTTTT.

This clonotype has ten or more counts. This chain joins TRBV29-1 and TRBJ2-3; D assignment may be TRBD1 or TRBD2 (5 bases each). The CDR3 totals 14 residues. From germline, CDR1 is SQVTM and CDR2 ANQGSEA. Trimming removed 3 bases at V and 2 bases at J, with 12 bases between. The DNA of the CDR3 is TGCAGCGTTGACGGTGGGGGAGTCACAGATACGCAGTATTTT. Its translation is CSVDGGGVTDTQYF.

The chain carries TRBV7-2 and TRBJ1-4; no reliable D call. The CDR3 has 13 residues. CDR1 and CDR2 (germline): SGHTA, FQGNSA. Deletions cut 2 bases from V and 4 bases from J, with 5 bases between. The CDR3 DNA sequence: TGTGCCAGCAGCTTATCAATTAATGAAAAACTGTTTTTT. Translated: CASSLSINEKLFF. The full variable domain, completed using reference TRBV7-2 and TRBJ1-4, is GAGVSQSPSNKVTEKGKDVELRCDPISGHTALYWYRQSLGQGLEFLIYFQGNSAPDKSGLPSDRFSAERTGGSVSTLTIQRTQQEDSAVYLCASSLSINEKLFFGSGTQLSVL.

The chain uses TRBV7-6 and TRBJ1-1; D is ambiguous. The germline V gene encodes CDR1 SGHVS and CDR2 FNYEAQ. Trimming took 2 bases from V and 0 from J, leaving 16 bases between them. There are 17 residues in the CDR3. The CDR3 sequence: CASSLSPGPGMNTEAFF. DNA for the CDR3: TGTGCCAGCAGCTTATCTCCGGGCCCCGGGATGAACACTGAAGCTTTCTTT.

V is TRBV6-2 or TRBV6-3 and J is TRBJ2-2; D is ambiguous. There are 14 residues in the CDR3. V gave up 6 bases and J gave up 3 bases, with 11 bases separating them. Germline V gene data show CDR1 as MNHEY and CDR2 as SVGEGT. CDR3 sequence reads: CASRSLPYTGELFF. CDR3 nucleotides: TGTGCCAGCAGGTCCCTCCCCTACACCGGGGAGCTGTTTTTT.